Each of the 32 T cell receptor beta chains below was sequenced from the same sample in a study of shared clonotypes between healthy human individuals. Method: immunoSEQ multiplex PCR; TCRdb's copy keeps in-frame clones and lacks some. The repertoire consists of fewer than 3 million clones, with 85% to 95% occurring once and the leading ten covering roughly 0.34%. Material: naive CD4+ T cells from PBMCs. The subset: CD45RA+ positively selected. All receptors derive from a man between 18 and 35 years old in good health. Some clones in this sample may be carry-over from other donors' samples.

This sequence joins TRBV19 and TRBJ2-5; 7 bases line up with TRBD2. Germline trimming cut 5 bases from V and 4 bases from J; bases unmatched to any gene: 7. The CDR3 extends over 14 amino acids. The germline V gene encodes CDR1 LNHDA and CDR2 SQIVND (reference sequence). Here the CDR3 reads CASSRAGNGETQYF. The CDR3 DNA is TGTGCCAGTAGTCGAGCGGGGAATGGAGAGACCCAGTACTTC.

This clone was seen a few times. V and J are TRBV14 and TRBJ1-2, with no clear D. The V end was cut by 1 base, the J end by 2 bases, with 5 bases between. The CDR3 spans 13 residues. Germline V gene lookup returns CDR1 SGHDN and CDR2 FVKESK. The CDR3 spells CASSQVDNYGYTF. CDR3 nucleotide sequence: TGTGCCAGCAGCCAAGTGGACAACTATGGCTACACCTTC.

V is TRBV19 and J is TRBJ1-1; no reliable D call. This CDR3 contains 12 residues. V shed 7 bases and J shed 11 bases, with 17 bases lying between them. From germline, CDR1 is LNHDA and CDR2 SQIVND (reference sequence). CDR3 bases: TGTGCCAGTATCGAGCAGAGCCTAGGGGCTTTCTTT. Translating gives CASIEQSLGAFF.

The V call is TRBV4-1, the J call TRBJ1-1; possible D gene TRBD1, 5 bases. Germline CDR1 reads MGHRA; CDR2 reads YSYEKL. The V gene lost 4 bases and the J gene lost 1 base, with 16 bases spanning the gap. The CDR3 contains 16 residues. The CDR3, as DNA: TGCGCCAGCAGCCTGAGGAGGACAAGTCAGAACACTGAAGCTTTCTTT. Its protein is CASSLRRTSQNTEAFF.

J is TRBJ2-3 and V is TRBV30, with 7 bases fitting TRBD1. This CDR3 contains 14 residues. V dropped 0 bases and J dropped 6; count of bases not matched to a gene: 6. The germline V gene has CDR1 GTSNPN and CDR2 SVGIG (reference sequence). The CDR3 sequence: CAWSVRQGGDTQYF. The CDR3 DNA follows: TGTGCCTGGAGTGTACGACAGGGTGGGGATACGCAGTATTTT.

The chain is built from TRBV14 and TRBJ1-2; 8 positions agree with TRBD1. Germline V CDR1 and CDR2: SGHDN, FVKESK. V was pared by 4 bases and J by 6 bases, with 10 bases of the junction left unmatched. This CDR3 region has 15 residues. The CDR3 nucleotides read TGTGCCAGCAGCCCCTACTACGGACAGGGTGATGGCTACACCTTC. Translation: CASSPYYGQGDGYTF.

The genes are TRBV7-6 and TRBJ2-2, with 12 bases identical to TRBD2. This CDR3 is 18 amino acids long. Germline assignment: CDR1 SGHVS and CDR2 FNYEAQ. V was clipped by 5 bases and J by 4 bases; unmatched bases: 11. CDR3 region: CASSPRTSGKVSTGELFF. CDR3 DNA: TGTGCCAGCAGCCCGAGGACTAGCGGGAAGGTTAGCACCGGGGAGCTGTTTTTT. The full variable domain, with the rest looked up from reference TRBV7-6 and TRBJ2-2, is GAGVSQSPRYKVTKRGQDVALRCDPISGHVSLYWYRQALGQGPEFLTYFNYEAQQDKSGLPNDRFSAERPEGSISTLTIQRTEQRDSAMYRCASSPRTSGKVSTGELFFGEGSRLTVL.

The rearrangement uses TRBV7-6 and TRBJ2-3, with TRBD1 matching over 11 bases. Trimming took 5 bases from V and 4 from J; bases not matched to a gene: 5. From germline, CDR1 is SGHVS and CDR2 FNYEAQ. The CDR3 runs 15 residues. CDR3 loop: CASSPWDRGSDTQYF. The CDR3 DNA reads TGTGCCAGCAGCCCTTGGGACAGGGGGTCAGATACGCAGTATTTT.

V and J are TRBV7-2 and TRBJ2-3; D is uncertain. Germline lookup yields CDR1 SGHTA and CDR2 FQGNSA. V dropped 1 base and J dropped 2 bases, with 10 bases sitting between them. The CDR3 runs 15 residues. In DNA, the CDR3 is TGTGCCAGCAGCTTAGAAGGGATCCCCACAGATACGCAGTATTTT. It is translated as CASSLEGIPTDTQYF.

The rearrangement joins TRBV6-1 to TRBJ2-1, with D possibly being TRBD2 (7 bases). Germline lookup yields CDR1 MNHNS and CDR2 SASEGT. Trimming pared 3 bases from V and 5 bases from J, leaving 14 bases between. The CDR3 is 15 amino acids. This CDR3 reads CASSDGGLGNNEQFF. In nucleotides, the CDR3 is TGTGCCAGCAGTGACGGGGGGCTAGGTAACAATGAGCAGTTCTTC.

The V call is TRBV18, the J call TRBJ2-2; no clear D gene. The CDR3 length is 15 residues. Germline V lookup: CDR1 KGHSH, CDR2 LQKENI. V shed 5 bases and J shed 4 bases, with 14 bases lying between them. The CDR3 is CASSTQTALTGELFF. The CDR3 DNA is TGTGCCAGCTCAACACAGACGGCTCTCACCGGGGAGCTGTTTTTT.

A remark on this clone: Distinct nucleotide sequences in the sample also encode this CDR3. The chain employs TRBV7-3 and TRBJ2-5; 14 positions agree with TRBD2. This CDR3 spans 15 amino acids. V lost 4 bases and J lost 5; bases outside the gene matches: 3. Germline loops: CDR1 SGHTA, CDR2 FQGTGA. CDR3 amino acids: CASSSGLAGAETQYF. The CDR3 region has the DNA TGTGCCAGCAGCTCGGGACTAGCGGGAGCCGAGACCCAGTACTTC.

V and J are TRBV7-9 and TRBJ2-5; no reliable D call. This CDR3 comprises 15 residues. CDR1 SEHNR and CDR2 FQNEAQ come from the germline V gene (reference sequence). Trimming cost V 3 bases and J 4 bases, with 15 bases left between them. The DNA of the CDR3 is TGTGCCAGCAGCTTCGACGCCTTGCGAGGAGAGACCCAGTACTTC. It translates to CASSFDALRGETQYF.

The chain combines TRBV6-5 with TRBJ2-7; D call uncertain. The CDR3 totals 9 residues. V was pared by 6 bases and J by 7 bases, with 4 bases between. From germline, CDR1 is MNHEY and CDR2 SVGAGI. The CDR3 region is CASRGEQYF. Written as DNA, the CDR3 is TGTGCCAGCAGAGGGGAGCAGTACTTC.

The chain couples TRBV6-5 to TRBJ1-5; D gene unclear. From germline, CDR1 is MNHEY and CDR2 SVGAGI. The CDR3 consists of 14 residues. V was pared by 10 bases and J by 3 bases, with 16 bases between. This CDR3 reads CATRGLAVNQPQHF. The CDR3 nucleotides are TGTGCCACCAGAGGGCTCGCCGTCAATCAGCCCCAGCATTTT.

V gene TRBV27 combines with J gene TRBJ1-1; no definite D call. This CDR3 has 15 residues. The germline V and J ends were trimmed by 2 bases and 1 base, with 11 bases remaining between them. The germline V gene encodes CDR1 MNHEY and CDR2 SMNVEV (reference sequence). The CDR3 reads CASSLKLGGNTEAFF. The CDR3 region has the DNA TGTGCCAGCAGTTTAAAGTTGGGAGGGAACACTGAAGCTTTCTTT.

The chain has TRBV19 and TRBJ2-7; TRBD2 matches 8 bases. Trimming took 4 bases from V and 4 from J; bases not matched to a gene: 6. The germline gives CDR1 LNHDA, CDR2 SQIVND (reference sequence). This CDR3 contains 14 residues. CDR3 coding DNA: TGTGCCAGTAGTAAGAATGGCGGGAGGTACGAGCAGTACTTC. This gives the protein CASSKNGGRYEQYF. The full variable domain, in which reference TRBV19 and TRBJ2-7 provide the parts outside the CDR3, is DGGITQSPKYLFRKEGQNVTLSCEQNLNHDAMYWYRQDPGQGLRLIYYSQIVNDFQKGDIAEGYSVSREKKESFPLTVTSAQKNPTAFYLCASSKNGGRYEQYFGPGTRLTVT.

The chain couples TRBV11-1 to TRBJ2-2, with 9 bases lining up with TRBD2. The ends lost 6 bases at V and 4 bases at J; junction bases unmatched: 3. The CDR3 sequence is 14 residues long. Germline V lookup: CDR1 SGHAT, CDR2 FQDESV (reference sequence). The CDR3 reads CASRRGGGTGELFF. The CDR3 DNA reads as TGTGCCAGCAGACGCGGGGGGGGCACCGGGGAGCTGTTTTTT.

The chain links TRBV5-1 to TRBJ2-5, with TRBD2 matching 10 bases. Germline CDR1 reads SGHRS; CDR2 reads YFSETQ. This CDR3 has 15 residues. V shed 6 bases, J shed 5 bases, and the junction held 10 bases outside the gene matches. The CDR3 protein is CASTTIAGGLETQYF. The CDR3 nucleotides are TGCGCCAGCACCACAATAGCGGGAGGTCTTGAGACCCAGTACTTC. Looking up the rest from reference TRBV5-1 and TRBJ2-5 gives the full variable domain: KAGVTQTPRYLIKTRGQQVTLSCSPISGHRSVSWYQQTPGQGLQFLFEYFSETQRNKGNFPGRFSGRQFSNSRSEMNVSTLELGDSALYLCASTTIAGGLETQYFGPGTRLLVL.

The rearrangement uses TRBV5-4 and TRBJ2-3; 8 positions agree with TRBD2. The V gene end was trimmed by 5 bases and the J gene end by 7 bases; junction bases not matched to a gene: 12. CDR3 length: 15 amino acids. The germline V gene encodes CDR1 SGHNT and CDR2 YYREEE (reference sequence). The chain's CDR3 is CASRRDSGDFNTQYF. CDR3 nucleotides: TGTGCCAGCAGACGCGATAGCGGGGACTTTAATACGCAGTATTTT.

The chain joins TRBV5-1 to TRBJ2-2; D possibly uses TRBD1 or TRBD2 (5 bases each). V was trimmed by 2 bases and J by 3 bases, leaving 11 bases between them. CDR3 size: 15 residues. The germline V gene has CDR1 SGHRS and CDR2 YFSETQ. CDR3 amino acids: CASSFGTTHTGELFF. The CDR3 DNA reads as TGCGCCAGCAGCTTCGGGACCACCCACACCGGGGAGCTGTTTTTT.

The V and J genes are TRBV20-1 and TRBJ2-3; D is undetermined. With 5 bases removed from V and 10 bases from J, the gap between germline ends came to 4 bases. Per germline, CDR1 DFQATT and CDR2 SNEGSKA (reference sequence). CDR3 size: 8 residues. The CDR3 DNA reads as TGCAGTGCTCCCGCGCAGTATTTT. It codes for CSAPAQYF.

On this clone itself: Distinct nucleotide sequences in the sample also encode this CDR3. The chain carries TRBV27 and TRBJ2-1; D possibly matches TRBD1 or TRBD2 (8 bases each). The CDR3 covers 16 residues. CDR1 and CDR2 (germline): MNHEY, SMNVEV (reference sequence). V lost 5 bases and J lost 7, with 21 bases in between. The CDR3 region has the DNA TGTGCCAGCAGTCTCAGGGGGCTAGCGGGCGGTAATGAGCAGTTCTTC. Its translation is CASSLRGLAGGNEQFF.

This chain uses TRBV4-1 with TRBJ2-7; 12 bases match TRBD2. The J segment lost 6 bases and the V segment lost 1 base, leaving 1 base of the junction unmatched. The CDR3 runs 14 residues. Germline CDR1 is MGHRA and CDR2 is YSYEKL. The CDR3 loop is CASSQGLAGAEQYF. The DNA for the CDR3 is TGCGCCAGCAGCCAAGGACTAGCGGGAGCCGAGCAGTACTTC.

The V call is TRBV5-6, the J call TRBJ2-2, with 10 positions matching TRBD2. Trimming cost V 0 bases and J 3 bases; bases outside gene matches: 2. The CDR3 sequence is 16 residues long. Germline CDR1 SGHDT, CDR2 YYEEEE. CDR3 region: CASSLVLAGDTGELFF. The CDR3 DNA sequence: TGTGCCAGCAGCTTGGTTCTAGCGGGAGACACCGGGGAGCTGTTTTTT.

Here the CDR3 DNA reads TGCGCCAGCAGCTTAGGATTTTTGAGGGGCGATGAAAAACTGTTTTTT. This sequence encodes CASSLGFLRGDEKLFF. The chain joins TRBV5-1 to TRBJ1-4; TRBD1 might be the D (5 bases). The germline V gene has CDR1 SGHRS and CDR2 YFSETQ. The CDR3 length is 16 residues. Trimming left V 2 bases short and J 6 bases short, with 17 bases between. Combining the CDR3 with reference TRBV5-1 and TRBJ1-4 gives the whole variable domain KAGVTQTPRYLIKTRGQQVTLSCSPISGHRSVSWYQQTPGQGLQFLFEYFSETQRNKGNFPGRFSGRQFSNSRSEMNVSTLELGDSALYLCASSLGFLRGDEKLFFGSGTQLSVL.

This clone was picked up one time. This chain links TRBV30 with TRBJ1-3; D unclear. Trimming removed 1 base at V and 0 bases at J, with 10 bases between. The CDR3 covers 15 residues. CDR1 and CDR2 (germline): GTSNPN, SVGIG (reference sequence). CDR3 loop: CAWSGPGSSGNTIYF. As DNA, the CDR3 is TGTGCCTGGAGTGGCCCGGGGAGCTCTGGAAACACCATATATTTT.

With regard to this clone: The same CDR3 also results from other DNA sequences found in this sample. The rearrangement uses TRBV7-2 and TRBJ2-2, with unresolved D. The CDR3 covers 13 residues. V was pared by 1 base and J by 7 bases, with 7 bases between. The germline gives CDR1 SGHTA, CDR2 FQGNSA. The CDR3 spells CASSLVVDGELFF. In DNA, the CDR3 is TGTGCCAGCAGCTTAGTGGTCGACGGGGAGCTGTTTTTT.

The chain employs TRBV9 and TRBJ1-1; D not certain. Germline CDR1 SGDLS, CDR2 YYNGEE. V was cut by 3 bases and J by 3 bases, with 9 bases left in between. The CDR3 length is 13 residues. The CDR3 DNA sequence: TGTGCCAGCAGCGGGACGGGTTACACTGAAGCTTTCTTT. Amino acid sequence: CASSGTGYTEAFF.

The J gene is TRBJ2-3, the V gene TRBV7-2; 8 positions agree with TRBD2. CDR3 length: 15 amino acids. The germline gives CDR1 SGHTA, CDR2 FQGNSA. The junction had 9 bases not matched to a gene; V was cut back by 5 bases and J by 5 bases. CDR3 sequence: CASSQKRERVDTQYF. The DNA of the CDR3 is TGTGCCAGCAGCCAAAAGCGGGAGCGGGTAGATACGCAGTATTTT.

CDR3 protein: CASSLSGTGNFF. The CDR3 DNA sequence: TGTGCCAGCAGCTTATCCGGGACAGGGAATTTCTTC. V usage is TRBV7-9 and J usage is TRBJ2-1, with 9 bases lining up with TRBD1. The germline V gene has CDR1 SEHNR and CDR2 FQNEAQ (reference sequence). This CDR3 is built from 12 residues. Trimming took 2 bases from V and 16 from J; bases not matched to a gene: 6.

This chain joins TRBV10-2 and TRBJ2-5; 7 nucleotides agree with TRBD2. CDR1 WSHSY and CDR2 SAAADI come from the germline V gene. After removal of 2 bases from V and 2 bases from J, the junction contained 8 bases not matched to a gene. The CDR3 is 16 residues long. The CDR3 sequence is CASSERGVPNQETQYF. CDR3 in DNA: TGCGCCAGCAGTGAGCGGGGGGTACCCAATCAAGAGACCCAGTACTTC.